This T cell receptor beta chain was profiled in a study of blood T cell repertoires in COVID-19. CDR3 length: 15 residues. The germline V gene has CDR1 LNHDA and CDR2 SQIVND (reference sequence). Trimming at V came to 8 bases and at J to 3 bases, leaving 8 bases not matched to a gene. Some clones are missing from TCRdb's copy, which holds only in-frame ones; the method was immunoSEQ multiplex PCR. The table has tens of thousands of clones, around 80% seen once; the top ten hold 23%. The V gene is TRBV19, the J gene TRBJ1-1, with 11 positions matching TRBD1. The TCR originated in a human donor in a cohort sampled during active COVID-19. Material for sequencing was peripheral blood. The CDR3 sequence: CASGPWGQGDTEAFF. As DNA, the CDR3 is TGTGCCAGTGGGCCGTGGGGACAGGGGGACACTGAAGCTTTCTTT.